This T cell receptor (beta chain) was identified in a study of OX40 agonist ivuxolimab in advanced cancers. As for the study in general: Patients received ivuxolimab, an agonistic anti-OX40 (CD134) antibody. Patients were 82.7% male with ages roughly 20 to 85, mean 60. Findings of the study overall: Dose levels from 0.1 to 3.0 mg/kg saw CD4+ and CD8+ blood T cells expand clonally by week 6.

The CDR3 is 13 amino acids. Trimming took off 3 bases at V and 1 base at J, with 4 bases between the two ends. Germline V gene sequence: CDR1 KGHSH, CDR2 LQKENI. Clones were sequenced by immunoSEQ multiplex PCR, and TCRdb holds only the in-frame ones, with some missing. The sample carries some 80,000 clones, approximately 88% recorded once. As for this clone: The target antigen is unknown.

This receptor was obtained from an adult with an advanced solid tumor such as melanoma, head and neck, liver or kidney cancer. The chain links TRBV18 to TRBJ1-5; the D is unclear. The sequencing here drew on CD4+ or CD8+ T cells sorted from blood, taken in a trial of the OX40 agonist ivuxolimab. The CDR3 sequence is CASSPNSNQPQHF. The CDR3 nucleotides read TGTGCCAGCTCACCCAACAGCAATCAGCCCCAGCATTTT.